These 28 T cell receptor beta chains were all obtained from the same sample, sequenced in a study of blood T cell repertoires in COVID-19. Clones were sequenced by immunoSEQ multiplex PCR, and TCRdb holds only the in-frame ones, with some missing. The table has approximately 290,000 clones, roughly 89% seen once. Sequenced material: peripheral blood. These receptors were obtained from a man younger than 45 with acute or convalescent COVID-19.

The chain links TRBV10-3 to TRBJ2-3; no clear D. V was pared by 3 bases and J by 3 bases, with 10 bases between. The germline gives CDR1 ENHRY, CDR2 SYGVKD. The CDR3 consists of 14 residues. CDR3 sequence: CAISDRSVTDTQYF. CDR3 sequence (DNA): TGTGCCATCAGTGATAGGAGTGTGACAGATACGCAGTATTTT.

J is TRBJ1-3 and V is TRBV7-3; 9 bases fit TRBD1. Germline-derived CDR1 and CDR2 are SGHTA and FQGTGA. This CDR3 comprises 15 residues. Unmatched junction bases numbered 1, after V lost 2 bases and J lost 2 bases. CDR3 sequence: CASSLGTGTGNTIYF. CDR3 nucleotides: TGTGCCAGCAGCTTAGGGACAGGGACTGGAAACACCATATATTTT. Variable domain in full (rest from reference TRBV7-3 and TRBJ1-3): GAGVSQTPSNKVTEKGKYVELRCDPISGHTALYWYRQSLGQGPEFLIYFQGTGAADDSGLPNDRFFAVRPEGSVSTLKIQRTERGDSAVYLCASSLGTGTGNTIYFGEGSWLTVV.

The chain recombines TRBV12-5 with TRBJ2-5, with TRBD1 as a possible D gene (6 bases). CDR3 size: 15 residues. The V gene lost 4 bases and the J gene lost 7 bases, with 19 bases spanning the gap. The germline CDR1 and CDR2 sequences are LGHNT and FRNRAP. CDR3 bases: TGTGCTAGTGGTTCTGGACTCCGGGACAAACCGACCCAGTACTTC. Amino acids: CASGSGLRDKPTQYF.

This chain joins TRBV27 and TRBJ2-5, with unresolved D. The germline gives CDR1 MNHEY, CDR2 SMNVEV (reference sequence). This CDR3 is built from 13 residues. The V end was cut by 3 bases, the J end by 5 bases, with 10 bases between. CDR3 protein: CASSFPLEETQYF. The CDR3 nucleotides are TGTGCCAGCAGTTTCCCTTTAGAGGAGACCCAGTACTTC.

The chain has TRBV6-5 and TRBJ1-3, with D maybe TRBD1 (6 bases). Between the trimmed V and J ends, which lost 7 bases and 2 bases, there was a span of 15 bases. This CDR3 region has 15 residues. The germline V gene has CDR1 MNHEY and CDR2 SVGAGI. The CDR3 loop is CASTPGQSPGNTIYF. In nucleotides, the CDR3 is TGTGCCAGCACCCCCGGACAGTCTCCTGGAAACACCATATATTTT.

This clone occurred once. The genes are TRBV5-1 and TRBJ1-1, with D perhaps matching TRBD1 (5 bases). The CDR3 spans 15 residues. Germline V gene lookup returns CDR1 SGHRS and CDR2 YFSETQ. Trimming removed 0 bases from V and 4 bases from J, with 13 bases in between. The chain's CDR3 is CASSLANTGGTEAFF. The CDR3 DNA follows: TGCGCCAGCAGCTTGGCTAATACAGGTGGCACTGAAGCTTTCTTT. Based on the CDR3 plus reference TRBV5-1 and TRBJ1-1, the full variable domain is KAGVTQTPRYLIKTRGQQVTLSCSPISGHRSVSWYQQTPGQGLQFLFEYFSETQRNKGNFPGRFSGRQFSNSRSEMNVSTLELGDSALYLCASSLANTGGTEAFFGQGTRLTVV.

The V call is TRBV28, the J call TRBJ1-4; 7 positions agree with TRBD1. With 7 bases clipped from V and 5 bases from J, the junction kept 10 bases outside the gene matches. Germline-derived CDR1 and CDR2 are MDHEN and SYDVKM. The CDR3 has 15 residues. The CDR3 DNA follows: TGTGCCAGCACCCGAACAGGGGCGGACAATGAAAAACTGTTTTTT. Translation gives CASTRTGADNEKLFF.

The chain employs TRBV6-5 and TRBJ1-1, with 7 bases aligning to TRBD1. Germline loops: CDR1 MNHEY, CDR2 SVGAGI. This CDR3 is built from 13 residues. V was clipped by 6 bases and J by 5 bases; unmatched bases: 6. The CDR3 is CASSLDRKTEAFF. In DNA, the CDR3 is TGTGCCAGCAGCTTGGACAGGAAAACTGAAGCTTTCTTT.

This clone was detected only once. This chain connects TRBV5-1 to TRBJ2-1, with 7 bases that match TRBD2. The CDR3 covers 16 residues. Germline V gene sequence: CDR1 SGHRS, CDR2 YFSETQ. V trimming: 1 base; J trimming: 2 bases; junction bases outside the gene matches: 6. The CDR3 DNA reads TGCGCCAGCAGCTTGTTGGGGGAGGGTCCCTACAATGAGCAGTTCTTC. It specifies CASSLLGEGPYNEQFF.

The DNA of the CDR3 is TGTGCCAGCGAAGAACAGCCTAGCAATCAGCCCCAGCATTTT. Amino acid sequence: CASEEQPSNQPQHF. V is TRBV28 and J is TRBJ1-5; no clear D. The CDR3 is 14 amino acids. V lost 8 bases and J lost 0, with 11 bases in between. Germline CDR1 is MDHEN and CDR2 is SYDVKM. The full variable domain, rest sourced from reference TRBV28 and TRBJ1-5, is DVKVTQSSRYLVKRTGEKVFLECVQDMDHENMFWYRQDPGLGLRLIYFSYDVKMKEKGDIPEGYSVSREKKERFSLILESASTNQTSMYLCASEEQPSNQPQHFGDGTRLSIL.

V usage is TRBV5-1 and J usage is TRBJ1-2; 8 bases align to TRBD1. J was trimmed by 4 bases and V by 4 bases; bases with no gene match: 6. The CDR3 spans 14 residues. Germline V gene sequence: CDR1 SGHRS, CDR2 YFSETQ. Here the CDR3 DNA reads TGCGCCAGCAGCCCAAGAACAGGGGGCTATGGCTACACCTTC. This encodes CASSPRTGGYGYTF.

The V call is TRBV7-2, the J call TRBJ2-7; 9 positions match TRBD1. The germline V gene encodes CDR1 SGHTA and CDR2 FQGNSA. V dropped 1 base and J dropped 9; count of bases not matched to a gene: 16. The CDR3 is 17 residues long. In DNA form, the CDR3 reads TGTGCCAGCAGCTTAGAGGGTAGGGGACAGGGTCTTTTTCGGCAGTACTTC. It specifies CASSLEGRGQGLFRQYF.

The chain has TRBV27 and TRBJ1-2; TRBD1 matches at 7 bases. Trimming removed 3 bases from V and 8 bases from J; junction bases left unmatched: 9. Germline loops: CDR1 MNHEY, CDR2 SMNVEV (reference sequence). This CDR3 region has 14 residues. CDR3 nucleotides: TGTGCCAGCAGTTTTGGACAGGATCTGGAGGGCTACACCTTC. It specifies CASSFGQDLEGYTF.

V and J are TRBV28 and TRBJ1-3; 9 nucleotides line up with TRBD1. This CDR3 is 14 amino acids long. Germline values: CDR1 MDHEN, CDR2 SYDVKM. V gave up 10 bases and J gave up 1 base; unmatched junction bases: 5. The CDR3 DNA is TGTGCCACCTTAGACAGGGGGTCTGGAAACACCATATATTTT. Encoded protein: CATLDRGSGNTIYF.

The gene calls are TRBV5-6 and TRBJ1-3, with TRBD1 matching over 9 bases. The CDR3 is 16 amino acids. The germline CDR1 and CDR2 sequences are SGHDT and YYEEEE. The V and J ends lost 1 base and 2 bases, in that order; junction bases with no gene match: 4. CDR3 coding DNA: TGTGCCAGCAGCTTGAGAAGACAGGGGGCTGGAAACACCATATATTTT. Residues: CASSLRRQGAGNTIYF.

The chain recombines TRBV5-1 with TRBJ1-1; TRBD1 might be the D (6 bases). This CDR3 has 15 amino acids. In germline, CDR1 is SGHRS, CDR2 YFSETQ. V lost 4 bases and J lost 0, with 13 bases in between. The CDR3 nucleotides read TGCGCCAGCAGCGCCCGGACAGATTTGAACACTGAAGCTTTCTTT. This translates into CASSARTDLNTEAFF.

J is TRBJ1-2 and V is TRBV3-1 (or the pseudogene TRBV3-2), with 7 nucleotides matching TRBD1. This CDR3 spans 13 amino acids. V lost 5 bases to trimming and J lost 8 bases; unmatched junction nucleotides: 8. Germline V lookup: CDR1 LGHDT, CDR2 YNNKEL (reference sequence). The CDR3 coding sequence is TGTGCCAGCAGCACCCGACAGGGTTGGGGCTACACCTTC. Its protein product is CASSTRQGWGYTF.

The genes are TRBV15 and TRBJ1-6; D gene unclear. With 0 bases removed from V and 7 bases from J, the gap between germline ends came to 7 bases. CDR3 length equals 14 residues. CDR1 is LNHNV and CDR2 is YYDKDF in the germline V gene (reference sequence). The CDR3, as DNA: TGTGCCACCAGCAGAGATCAGCGGAATTCACCCCTCCACTTT. Translated: CATSRDQRNSPLHF. The complete variable domain, with remaining parts taken from reference TRBV15 and TRBJ1-6, reads DAMVIQNPRYQVTQFGKPVTLSCSQTLNHNVMYWYQQKSSQAPKLLFHYYDKDFNNEADTPDNFQSRRPNTSFCFLDIRSPGLGDTAMYLCATSRDQRNSPLHFGNGTRLTVT.

The rearrangement uses TRBV7-9 and TRBJ2-5; 11 nucleotides line up with TRBD2. The CDR3 loop spans 14 amino acids. V shed 7 bases and J 5 bases; nucleotides not matched to a gene: 6. Germline loops: CDR1 SEHNR, CDR2 FQNEAQ (reference sequence). CDR3 loop: CASKTSGGPETQYF. CDR3 nucleotides: TGTGCCAGCAAAACTAGCGGGGGACCCGAGACCCAGTACTTC.

V is TRBV5-1 and J is TRBJ2-1; tentative D call: TRBD2 (6 bases). The CDR3 covers 16 residues. CDR1 SGHRS and CDR2 YFSETQ come from the germline V gene. V shed 4 bases and J shed 4 bases, with 18 bases lying between them. The CDR3 sequence is CASSQLAGQGYNEQFF. DNA for the CDR3: TGCGCCAGCAGCCAACTAGCAGGTCAGGGTTACAATGAGCAGTTCTTC. Full variable domain (rest looked up from reference TRBV5-1 and TRBJ2-1): KAGVTQTPRYLIKTRGQQVTLSCSPISGHRSVSWYQQTPGQGLQFLFEYFSETQRNKGNFPGRFSGRQFSNSRSEMNVSTLELGDSALYLCASSQLAGQGYNEQFFGPGTRLTVL.

This clone appeared a single time. V and J are TRBV29-1 and TRBJ1-5; weak D call: TRBD1 (6 bases). This CDR3 comprises 13 residues. V was pared by 4 bases and J by 7 bases, with 14 bases between. CDR1 and CDR2 from the germline V gene are SQVTM and ANQGSEA. The CDR3 loop is CSVVEAGEQPQHF. CDR3 coding DNA: TGCAGCGTTGTAGAGGCAGGGGAACAGCCCCAGCATTTT.

This chain joins TRBV25-1 and TRBJ1-1; 8 bases align to TRBD1. Germline assignment: CDR1 MGHDK and CDR2 SYGVNS. V lost 6 bases to trimming and J lost 1 base; unmatched junction nucleotides: 7. The CDR3 sequence is 15 residues long. CDR3 in DNA: TGTGCCAGCAGAGCCGGGACAGGATGGAACACTGAAGCTTTCTTT. Amino acid sequence: CASRAGTGWNTEAFF.

The chain uses TRBV7-8 and TRBJ2-5, with D possibly TRBD2 on 6 matching bases. The germline CDR1 and CDR2 sequences are SGHVS and FQNEAQ. The CDR3 spans 15 residues. Trimming left V 5 bases short and J 1 base short, with 14 bases between. The DNA of the CDR3 is TGTGCCAGCAGCCGAGGAGGGATTTCCCAAGAGACCCAGTACTTC. This sequence encodes CASSRGGISQETQYF.

The chain couples TRBV2 to TRBJ2-7; D is undetermined. Germline CDR1 and CDR2: SNHLY and FYNNEI. Trimming shortened V by 4 bases and J by 2 bases, and 6 bases separated the two germline ends. The CDR3 runs to 12 residues. The CDR3 DNA is TGTGCCAGCAGTGCTCAGACCTACGAGCAGTACTTC. Its protein product is CASSAQTYEQYF.

The gene calls are TRBV5-5 and TRBJ1-2, with D possibly TRBD1 on 6 matching bases. The germline V and J ends were trimmed by 4 bases and 8 bases, with 12 bases remaining between them. Germline lookup yields CDR1 SGHKS and CDR2 YYEKEE (reference sequence). CDR3 length: 12 amino acids. The CDR3 nucleotides are TGTGCCAGCAGCGCGGACAGACTAGGCTACACCTTC. Translating it yields CASSADRLGYTF.

The V call is TRBV18, the J call TRBJ1-2, with 8 bases lining up with TRBD1. Trimming cost V 5 bases and J 4 bases; bases outside gene matches: 12. CDR3 length equals 16 residues. The germline gives CDR1 KGHSH, CDR2 LQKENI. The CDR3 region has the DNA TGTGCCAGCTCATCCGTCGTGGGACAGGCTTTCTATGGCTACACCTTC. This codes for CASSSVVGQAFYGYTF.

This rearrangement joins TRBV3-1 (or the pseudogene TRBV3-2) to TRBJ1-2; TRBD1 agrees at 7 bases. This CDR3 region has 12 residues. Germline-derived CDR1 and CDR2 are LGHDT and YNNKEL (reference sequence). J lost 7 bases, V lost 4 bases, and 3 bases had no gene match. CDR3: CASSPSGGGYTF. The CDR3 DNA is TGTGCCAGCAGCCCTTCAGGGGGTGGCTACACCTTC.

This rearrangement joins TRBV4-1 to TRBJ1-1; D uncertain. The ends were cut back, 4 bases at V and 3 bases at J, with 12 bases in the middle. The germline gives CDR1 MGHRA, CDR2 YSYEKL. The CDR3 has 14 residues. The CDR3 coding sequence is TGCGCCAGCAGCCCAAAATCTCAGGACACTGAAGCTTTCTTT. This codes for CASSPKSQDTEAFF.